This TCR beta chain was recovered during a study of T-cell memory formation after mild COVID-19. The wider study: There were largely donor-specific TCR clusters.

The CDR3 contains 11 residues. V lost 6 bases and J 3 bases, leaving 8 bases between the germline ends. Germline V gives CDR1 SQVTM, CDR2 ANQGSEA. This clonotype was recorded a few times. TCRdb re-called the 5' RACE reads with MiXCR, one entry per CDR3 protein. This table has 150,000 to 200,000 distinct CDR3 sequences, about an eighth appearing once. The V call is TRBV29-1, the J call TRBJ2-5; D not resolved. The origin of this receptor is a man younger than 35 who had mild COVID-19 (a few samples of this study predate the infection). Cell type and time point are not known. Sequences were obtained from PBMCs or a T cell subset sorted from them (not recorded which). The CDR3 loop is CSVRRKETQYF. The CDR3 nucleotides read TGCAGCGTCCGACGGAAAGAGACCCAGTACTTC. Complete variable domain (other parts from reference TRBV29-1 and TRBJ2-5): SAVISQKPSRDICQRGTSLTIQCQVDSQVTMMFWYRQQPGQSLTLIATANQGSEATYESGFVIDKFPISRPNLTFSTLTVSNMSPEDSSIYLCSVRRKETQYFGPGTRLLVL.